These 22 T cell receptor beta chains were all obtained from the same sample, sequenced in a study of a mutant IDH1 vaccine in newly diagnosed glioma. Produced via immunoSEQ multiplex PCR; TCRdb's table is partial and in-frame only. The sample lists roughly 52,000 clones; 76% were seen once. Time point described: week 35, safety follow-up. Mutant IDH1 20-mer peptide, at 300 ug, made up each vaccine dose, with topical imiquimod. These receptors' targets are unknown. Sample: PBMCs, taken from a glioma patient whose treatment included an IDH1 peptide vaccine. The receptors shown here come from a man in his forties with glioma.

The chain uses TRBV5-5 and TRBJ1-2, with unresolved D. The CDR3 runs 14 residues. V lost 5 bases and J lost 4, with 15 bases in between. CDR1 is SGHKS and CDR2 is YYEKEE in the germline V gene (reference sequence). CDR3 DNA sequence: TGTGCCAGCAGTGTCACTTACCCTGCCTATGGCTACACCTTC. Protein sequence: CASSVTYPAYGYTF.

A few counts support this clone. The V gene is TRBV7-2, the J gene TRBJ1-1; 7 bases line up with TRBD1. Per the germline V gene, CDR1 is SGHTA and CDR2 is FQGNSA. V lost 5 bases, J lost 0 bases, and 3 bases stayed unmatched. The CDR3 contains 14 residues. The CDR3 DNA sequence: TGTGCCAGCAGCCCCGGGACAGTGAACACTGAAGCTTTCTTT. This translates into CASSPGTVNTEAFF.

This clone was observed a single time. The chain joins TRBV18 to TRBJ1-1; possible D gene TRBD1, 5 bases. Trimming pared 1 base from V and 0 bases from J, leaving 18 bases between. The germline CDR1 and CDR2 sequences are KGHSH and LQKENI. CDR3 length: 18 amino acids. The CDR3 region is CASSPLTTGRKMNTEAFF. The CDR3 DNA reads as TGTGCCAGCTCACCACTGACGACGGGACGTAAAATGAACACTGAAGCTTTCTTT.

The chain has TRBV4-2 and TRBJ2-5, with 7 bases lining up with TRBD2. V shed 0 bases and J 2 bases; nucleotides not matched to a gene: 12. Germline CDR1 reads LGHNA; CDR2 reads YNFKEQ. There are 18 residues in the CDR3. The CDR3 DNA follows: TGTGCCAGCAGCCAAGACCCTCCTAGCGGCCTGATACAAGAGACCCAGTACTTC. Its translation: CASSQDPPSGLIQETQYF.

V gene TRBV28 combines with J gene TRBJ1-3; 10 bases are shared with TRBD1. The CDR3 sequence is 13 residues long. Losses at the gene ends were 10 bases for V and 8 bases for J; bases not matched to a gene: 8. From germline, CDR1 is MDHEN and CDR2 SYDVKM. The CDR3 here is CATRTGGKDTIYF. CDR3 DNA: TGTGCCACCAGGACAGGGGGGAAAGACACCATATATTTT.

This clone was observed a few times. The chain uses TRBV6-5 and TRBJ1-1; 8 bases match TRBD1. The V gene's germline CDR1 is MNHEY and CDR2 SVGAGI. Losses at the gene ends were 6 bases for V and 7 bases for J; bases not matched to a gene: 7. This CDR3 contains 13 residues. As DNA, the CDR3 is TGTGCCAGCAGATCCCTTGGACAGGGTGAAGCTTTCTTT. Its translation: CASRSLGQGEAFF.

J is TRBJ2-3 and V is TRBV21-1; TRBD1 reflects the table's D call only, with no check against the DNA. TRBV21-1 is recorded as a pseudogene. This CDR3 is 13 amino acids long. CDR3 sequence reads: CASGIKQGDTQYF. The CDR3 coding sequence is TGTGCCAGCGGAATAAAACAGGGAGATACGCAGTATTTT.

The rearrangement links TRBV5-1 to TRBJ1-5, with D unresolved. Trimming took 4 bases from V and 6 from J, leaving 11 bases between them. CDR1 is SGHRS, CDR2 YFSETQ, per germline. The CDR3 loop spans 13 amino acids. CDR3 protein: CASSVSRGQPQHF. The CDR3, as DNA: TGCGCCAGCAGCGTAAGCCGGGGTCAGCCCCAGCATTTT.

This rearrangement joins TRBV11-3 to TRBJ1-1; TRBD1 might be the D (6 bases). The V end lost 7 bases, the J end lost 3 bases, and 15 bases lay between the germline ends. This CDR3 region has 14 residues. Germline V gives CDR1 SGHNT, CDR2 YENEEA. CDR3 sequence (DNA): TGTGCCAGCACCGCAGGGGTGAAGGACACTGAAGCTTTCTTT. Translated, it gives CASTAGVKDTEAFF. Full variable domain (outside the CDR3, taken from reference TRBV11-3 and TRBJ1-1): EAGVVQSPRYKIIEKKQPVAFWCNPISGHNTLYWYLQNLGQGPELLIRYENEEAVDDSQLPKDRFSAERLKGVDSTLKIQPAELGDSAVYLCASTAGVKDTEAFFGQGTRLTVV.

The V and J genes are TRBV29-1 and TRBJ1-2, with TRBD1 matching 11 bases. With 6 bases clipped from V and 8 bases from J, the junction kept 11 bases outside the gene matches. Germline V gene data show CDR1 as SQVTM and CDR2 as ANQGSEA. This CDR3 is built from 14 residues. The CDR3 here is CSVSLGQGARGYTF. CDR3 in DNA: TGCAGCGTCTCACTCGGACAGGGGGCAAGGGGCTACACCTTC.

The V call is TRBV6-6, the J call TRBJ2-2; 7 bases line up with TRBD2. This CDR3 comprises 15 residues. V shed 6 bases, J shed 3 bases, and the junction held 7 bases outside the gene matches. Germline lookup yields CDR1 MNHNY and CDR2 SVGAGI (reference sequence). The CDR3 coding sequence is TGTGCCAGCAGCCCGGGGAGGGCGGACACCGGGGAGCTGTTTTTT. This codes for CASSPGRADTGELFF.

The chain recombines TRBV9 with TRBJ2-1; D not resolved. The CDR3 consists of 14 residues. Trimming removed 0 bases from V and 4 bases from J, with 8 bases in between. The germline CDR1 and CDR2 sequences are SGDLS and YYNGEE. CDR3 DNA: TGTGCCAGCAGCGTAGATGGCAGTTACAATGAGCAGTTCTTC. It yields the protein CASSVDGSYNEQFF. Combining the CDR3 with reference TRBV9 and TRBJ2-1 gives the whole variable domain DSGVTQTPKHLITATGQRVTLRCSPRSGDLSVYWYQQSLDQGLQFLIQYYNGEERAKGNILERFSAQQFPDLHSELNLSSLELGDSALYFCASSVDGSYNEQFFGPGTRLTVL.

The chain has TRBV10-3 and TRBJ2-1, with a tentative D call TRBD2 (7 bases). V was clipped by 5 bases and J by 9 bases, with 20 bases between them. CDR3 length: 15 amino acids. Germline assignment: CDR1 ENHRY and CDR2 SYGVKD. The CDR3 sequence: CAISPQGGTGGEQFF. For the CDR3, the DNA is TGTGCCATCAGTCCACAGGGCGGGACGGGGGGTGAGCAGTTCTTC.

This clone came up once. The chain is built from TRBV9 and TRBJ1-2, with a possible D match to TRBD1 (5 bases). Germline V CDR1 and CDR2: SGDLS, YYNGEE. Trimming took off 2 bases at V and 7 bases at J, with 12 bases between the two ends. The CDR3 length is 13 residues. The CDR3 nucleotides are TGTGCCAGCAGCGTGGACGGGACCGCTGGCTACACCTTC. It is translated as CASSVDGTAGYTF.

V and J are TRBV29-1 and TRBJ2-1, with D uncertain. The V gene lost 6 bases and the J gene lost 5 bases, with 8 bases spanning the gap. The length of the CDR3 is 11 residues. Germline assignment: CDR1 SQVTM and CDR2 ANQGSEA. The CDR3 nucleotides are TGCAGCGTGCAAAGTCACAATGAGCAGTTCTTC. Encoded protein: CSVQSHNEQFF.

Here the CDR3 reads CASSQDIGASELFF. The CDR3 DNA sequence: TGTGCCAGCAGCCAAGATATCGGGGCCTCGGAGCTGTTTTTT. This rearrangement joins TRBV14 to TRBJ2-2; D may correspond to TRBD1 or TRBD2 (5 bases each). The CDR3 runs to 14 residues. Between the trimmed V and J ends, which lost 0 bases and 10 bases, there was a span of 12 bases. In germline, CDR1 is SGHDN, CDR2 FVKESK.

The rearrangement links TRBV19 to TRBJ1-2; D call uncertain. Trimming cost V 3 bases and J 2 bases, with 13 bases left between them. The length of the CDR3 is 15 residues. In germline, CDR1 is LNHDA, CDR2 SQIVND (reference sequence). CDR3 in DNA: TGTGCCAGTAGTATTGGCCGCGCGGCGAACTATGGCTACACCTTC. As protein: CASSIGRAANYGYTF.

This rearrangement joins TRBV28 to TRBJ2-2; 7 bases are shared with TRBD1. CDR1 and CDR2 from the germline V gene are MDHEN and SYDVKM. The CDR3 runs to 16 residues. Trimming cost V 3 bases and J 0 bases; bases outside gene matches: 4. The CDR3 nucleotides are TGTGCCAGCAGTTTGGGGCAGGGGGCGAACACCGGGGAGCTGTTTTTT. It is translated as CASSLGQGANTGELFF.

The chain is built from TRBV5-1 and TRBJ1-1; 9 nucleotides line up with TRBD1. This CDR3 is built from 15 residues. V was clipped by 3 bases and J by 0 bases; unmatched bases: 3. Germline V gene data show CDR1 as SGHRS and CDR2 as YFSETQ. The CDR3 spells CASSSRTGVNTEAFF. CDR3 in DNA: TGCGCCAGCAGCTCCCGGACAGGGGTGAACACTGAAGCTTTCTTT. Full variable domain (remainder filled in from reference TRBV5-1 and TRBJ1-1): KAGVTQTPRYLIKTRGQQVTLSCSPISGHRSVSWYQQTPGQGLQFLFEYFSETQRNKGNFPGRFSGRQFSNSRSEMNVSTLELGDSALYLCASSSRTGVNTEAFFGQGTRLTVV.

The gene calls are TRBV19 and TRBJ1-1, with 7 bases identical to TRBD1. Germline V CDR1 and CDR2: LNHDA, SQIVND (reference sequence). The CDR3 runs 15 residues. The trim removed 3 bases at V and 0 bases at J, leaving 4 bases unmatched. The CDR3 reads CASSIGGQVNTEAFF. CDR3 nucleotides: TGTGCCAGTAGTATTGGTGGACAGGTGAACACTGAAGCTTTCTTT.

J is TRBJ2-2 and V is TRBV18; maybe TRBD2 (5 bases). V lost 1 base, J lost 2 bases, and 11 bases lay in between. The CDR3 spans 16 residues. Germline V lookup: CDR1 KGHSH, CDR2 LQKENI. The CDR3, as DNA: TGTGCCAGCTCACCACGTATAGCGCCCAACACCGGGGAGCTGTTTTTT. Its protein product is CASSPRIAPNTGELFF. The complete variable domain, with remaining parts taken from reference TRBV18 and TRBJ2-2, reads NAGVMQNPRHLVRRRGQEARLRCSPMKGHSHVYWYRQLPEEGLKFMVYLQKENIIDESGMPKERFSAEFPKEGPSILRIQQVVRGDSAAYFCASSPRIAPNTGELFFGEGSRLTVL.

V usage is TRBV5-4 and J usage is TRBJ2-1, with TRBD2 matching over 13 bases. The CDR3 sequence is 18 residues long. Per germline, CDR1 SGHNT and CDR2 YYREEE (reference sequence). Trimming cost V 2 bases and J 0 bases; bases outside gene matches: 5. The CDR3 region is CASSLGTSGTSSYNEQFF. As DNA, the CDR3 is TGTGCCAGCAGCTTAGGGACTAGCGGGACCAGCTCCTACAATGAGCAGTTCTTC.